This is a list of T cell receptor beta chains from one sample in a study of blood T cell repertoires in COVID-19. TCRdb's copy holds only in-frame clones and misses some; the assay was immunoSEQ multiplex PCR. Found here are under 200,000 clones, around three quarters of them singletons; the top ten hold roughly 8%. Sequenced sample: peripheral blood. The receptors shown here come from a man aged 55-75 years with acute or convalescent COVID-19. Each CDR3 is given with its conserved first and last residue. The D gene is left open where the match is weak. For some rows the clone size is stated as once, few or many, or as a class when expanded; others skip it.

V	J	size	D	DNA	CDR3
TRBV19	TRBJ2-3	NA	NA	TGTGCCAGTAGTATATGGCAGGAAACAGATACGCAGTATTTT	CASSIWQETDTQYF
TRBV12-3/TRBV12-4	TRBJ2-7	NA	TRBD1	TGTGCCAGCAGCATGACAGGGATCGAGCAGTACTTC	CASSMTGIEQYF
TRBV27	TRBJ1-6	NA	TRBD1	TGTGCCAGCAGTGGACAGGGGCTGGGTAATTCACCCCTCCACTTT	CASSGQGLGNSPLHF
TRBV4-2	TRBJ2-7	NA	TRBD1	TGTGCCAGCAGCCAAGATACGGACAGGGTAGCCTACGAGCAGTACTTC	CASSQDTDRVAYEQYF
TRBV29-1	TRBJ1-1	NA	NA	TGCAGCGTGGGGAGGGGAACCACTGAAGCTTTCTTT	CSVGRGTTEAFF
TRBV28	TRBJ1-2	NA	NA	TGTGCCAGCAGTTTTGGGCAGGGGAACTATGGCTACACCTTC	CASSFGQGNYGYTF
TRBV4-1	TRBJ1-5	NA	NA	TGCGCCAGCAGCCAAGATGGGAGAGAGAATCAGCCCCAGCATTTT	CASSQDGRENQPQHF
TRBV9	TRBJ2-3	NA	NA	TGTGCCAGCAGCGTAGAGCCAGTCGCCGGGGCAGATACGCAGTATTTT	CASSVEPVAGADTQYF
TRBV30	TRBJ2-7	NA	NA	TGTGCCTGGAGCCAGGGGAATTTCTACGAGCAGTACTTC	CAWSQGNFYEQYF
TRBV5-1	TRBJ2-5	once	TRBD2	TGCGCCAGCAGCGACGGGACTAGGAGGGGGGAGACCCAGTACTTC	CASSDGTRRGETQYF
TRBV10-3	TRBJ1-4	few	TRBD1	TGTGCCATCAGTGATAGAAAAAGGGGGCCCAATGAAAAACTGTTTTTT	CAISDRKRGPNEKLFF
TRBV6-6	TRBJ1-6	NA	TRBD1	TGTGCCAGCTCGGGCGGACAGGGGGCTGGAAATTCACCCCTCCACTTT	CASSGGQGAGNSPLHF
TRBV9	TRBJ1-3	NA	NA	TGTGCCAGCAGCGTAGTGGGAGCCTCTGGAAACACCATATATTTT	CASSVVGASGNTIYF
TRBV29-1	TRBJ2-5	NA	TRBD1	TGCAGCGCTTCCCGGGACAGCCTCCAAGAGACCCAGTACTTC	CSASRDSLQETQYF
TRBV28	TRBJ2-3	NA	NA	TGTGCCAGCAGTTTTTTCAGTAGCACAGATACGCAGTATTTT	CASSFFSSTDTQYF
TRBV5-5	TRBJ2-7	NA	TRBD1	TGTGCCAGCAGCTCCCCTGGACAGGGGAGTGGCGCCTACGAGCAGTACTTC	CASSSPGQGSGAYEQYF
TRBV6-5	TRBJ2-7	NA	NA	TGTGCCAGCAGTAACACCGGGTCGCGACCCTACGAGCAGTACTTC	CASSNTGSRPYEQYF
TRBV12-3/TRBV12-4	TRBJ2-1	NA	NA	TGTGCCAGCAGTTTGGAGGGGGGGGTGCAGTTCTTC	CASSLEGGVQFF
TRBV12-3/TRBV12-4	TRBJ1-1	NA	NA	TGTGCCAGCAGTTTATTAGAGGACACTGAAGCTTTCTTT	CASSLLEDTEAFF
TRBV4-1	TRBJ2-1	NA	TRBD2	TGCGCCAGCAGCCAAGGTCTAGCGGGGGTCATCTCCTACAATGAGCAGTTCTTC	CASSQGLAGVISYNEQFF
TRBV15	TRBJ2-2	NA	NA	TGTGCCACCAGCAGAGTTATTCCAGGGGACACCGGGGAGCTGTTTTTT	CATSRVIPGDTGELFF
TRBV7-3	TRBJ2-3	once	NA	TGTGCCAGCAGCTTATCCTCGGCAGATACGCAGTATTTT	CASSLSSADTQYF
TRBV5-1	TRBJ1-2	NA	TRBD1	TGCGCCAGCAGCTCCTCGACAGGGACGGGCTATGGCTACACCTTC	CASSSSTGTGYGYTF
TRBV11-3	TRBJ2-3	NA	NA	TGTGCCAGCAGCTTAACAGGGACCTCGGATACGCAGTATTTT	CASSLTGTSDTQYF
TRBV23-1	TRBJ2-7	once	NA	TGCGCCAGCAGTCATTCCGGGACACAGTACTCCTACGAGCAGTACTTC	CASSHSGTQYSYEQYF
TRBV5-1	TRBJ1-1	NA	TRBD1	TGCGCCAGCAGCCTGGGACAGATGAACACTGAAGCTTTCTTT	CASSLGQMNTEAFF
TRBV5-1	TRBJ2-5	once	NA	TGCGCCAGCAGCTTGGTCCAGCGGTCTCTCCAAGAGACCCAGTACTTC	CASSLVQRSLQETQYF
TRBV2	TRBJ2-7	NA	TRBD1	TGTGCCAGCAGTTACCCGGGACAGGGGGAACTTACCTACGAGCAGTACTTC	CASSYPGQGELTYEQYF
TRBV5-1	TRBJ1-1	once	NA	TGCGCCAGCAGCTTGACAGGATATACCATGAACACTGAAGCTTTCTTT	CASSLTGYTMNTEAFF
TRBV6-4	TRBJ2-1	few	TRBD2	TGTGCCAGCAGTGATGGGCGGGGGGGCAACAATGAGCAGTTCTTC	CASSDGRGGNNEQFF
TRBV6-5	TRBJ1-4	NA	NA	TGTGCCAGCTATGCAGGGGCAGGTAGTGAAAAACTGTTTTTT	CASYAGAGSEKLFF
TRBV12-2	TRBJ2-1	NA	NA	TGTGCAAGTCGCTTCGGTAGCGGGGGGCCGGGTGAGCAGTTCTTC	CASRFGSGGPGEQFF
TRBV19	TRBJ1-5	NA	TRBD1	TGTGCCAGTAGTATGGGCAGGGGGGATTTGCCCCAGCATTTT	CASSMGRGDLPQHF
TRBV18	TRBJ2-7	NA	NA	TGTGCCAGCTCACCACCCGGACAGACCTACGAGCAGTACTTC	CASSPPGQTYEQYF
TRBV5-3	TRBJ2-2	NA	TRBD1	TGTGCCCCCTTGGGGGGGGGACAGGGCTCCACCGGGGAGCTGTTTTTT	CAPLGGGQGSTGELFF
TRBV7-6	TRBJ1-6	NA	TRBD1	TGTGCCAGCAGCTTAGCGGACAGGGGTGGTTCACCCCTCCACTTT	CASSLADRGGSPLHF
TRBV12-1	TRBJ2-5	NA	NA	TGTGCCAGCAGCTTCCCCGGTTCGGAGGAAGAGACCCAGTACTTC	CASSFPGSEEETQYF
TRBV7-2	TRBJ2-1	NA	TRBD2	TGTGCCAGCAGCTTCGCTAGCGGGGGGTTCAATGAGCAGTTCTTC	CASSFASGGFNEQFF
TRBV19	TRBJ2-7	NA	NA	TGTGCCAGTAGTGTCAACAGGGAAACCTCCTACGAGCAGTACTTC	CASSVNRETSYEQYF
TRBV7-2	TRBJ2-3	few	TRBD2	TGTGCCAGCAGCTCCTTAGCGGGAGGCACAGATACGCAGTATTTT	CASSSLAGGTDTQYF
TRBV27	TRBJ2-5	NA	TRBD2	TGTGCCAGCAGTCCAGGGACTAGCGGGAATGGTGAGACCCAGTACTTC	CASSPGTSGNGETQYF
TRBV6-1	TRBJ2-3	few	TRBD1	TGTGCCAGCAGTGAAGCGGTCCCGGGACAGGGCACAGATACGCAGTATTTT	CASSEAVPGQGTDTQYF
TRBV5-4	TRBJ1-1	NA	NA	TGTGCCAGCAGCTTGGATGTCTCGGGATTAGCTGAAGCTTTCTTT	CASSLDVSGLAEAFF
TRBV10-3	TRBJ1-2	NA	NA	TGTGCCATCAGTGAGTCAGGCTCCCGGAGTGATAACTATGGCTACACCTTC	CAISESGSRSDNYGYTF
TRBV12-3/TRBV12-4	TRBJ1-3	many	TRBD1	TGTGCCAGCGGGACAGGGTCTGGAAACACCATATATTTT	CASGTGSGNTIYF
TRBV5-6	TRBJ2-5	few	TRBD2	TGTGCCAGCAGCATGCCGGGACTAGCTACAAAAGAGACCCAGTACTTC	CASSMPGLATKETQYF
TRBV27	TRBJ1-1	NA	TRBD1	TGTGCCAGCACCCGGACAGGGGGCAATGAAGCTTTCTTT	CASTRTGGNEAFF
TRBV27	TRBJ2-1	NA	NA	TGTGCCAGCAGTTTTCAGGGCTACTACTCCTACAATGAGCAGTTCTTC	CASSFQGYYSYNEQFF
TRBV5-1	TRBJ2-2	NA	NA	TGCGCCAGCAGCTTGCAGAGGCCGAACACCGGGGAGCTGTTTTTT	CASSLQRPNTGELFF
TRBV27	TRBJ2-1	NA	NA	TGTGCCAGCAGTTCGTATTTGGACTACCCCCCCCGGGGGAATGAGCAGTTCTTC	CASSSYLDYPPRGNEQFF
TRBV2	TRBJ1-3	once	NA	TGTGCCAGCAGTGATCGACAGGCTTACTCTGGAAACACCATATATTTT	CASSDRQAYSGNTIYF
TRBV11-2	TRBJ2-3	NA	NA	TGTGCCAGCGCGGACGGACAGAGGGCAGATACGCAGTATTTT	CASADGQRADTQYF
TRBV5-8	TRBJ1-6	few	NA	TGTGCCAGCAGCTTGGGTAGGGGTCACTCCTATAATTCACCCCTCCACTTT	CASSLGRGHSYNSPLHF
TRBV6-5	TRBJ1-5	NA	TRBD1	TGTGCCAGCAGTTACGGGACAGTCCCAGGTCAGCCCCAGCATTTT	CASSYGTVPGQPQHF
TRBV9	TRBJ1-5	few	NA	TGTGCCAGCAGCGTTTTCCGCAGGCTTCAGCCCCAGCATTTT	CASSVFRRLQPQHF
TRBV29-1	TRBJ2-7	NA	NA	TGCAGCGTTGGGACAGCCTACGAGCAGTACTTC	CSVGTAYEQYF
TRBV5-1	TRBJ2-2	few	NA	TGCGCCAGCAGCTTGGGAGCGGCTAACACCGGGGAGCTGTTTTTT	CASSLGAANTGELFF